These T cell receptor beta chains were read from a single sample in a study of cytomegalovirus exposure and HLA in healthy donors. Produced via immunoSEQ multiplex PCR; TCRdb's table is partial and in-frame only. The sample carries 200,000 or so clones, approximately 70% recorded once. Sequenced: PBMCs. The receptors originated from a man between 35 and 55 years old in good health and CMV-seropositive. The CDR3 runs from the conserved cysteine through the conserved F or W. A D gene is named only where the DNA matches it firmly. Where a row states a size, it is once, few, many or the class of an expanded clone; other rows omit it.

TGCGCCAGCAGCTGGACACGTAACTCCTACGAGCAGTACTTC	CASSWTRNSYEQYF	14	TRBV5-1	.	few	TRBJ2-7
TGTGCCAGCAGCGTGGGACTAGCGAGCCAAGAGACCCAGTACTTC	CASSVGLASQETQYF	15	TRBV5-4	TRBD2	once	TRBJ2-5
TGTGCCAGCAGCCCTAGACCAGAATGGCCGACTCTATTT	CASSPRPEWPTLF	13	TRBV11-2	.	.	TRBJ1-3
TGCGCCAGCAGTCAACCCATAAGGAGGCAAGAGACCCAGTACTTC	CASSQPIRRQETQYF	15	TRBV23-1	.	.	TRBJ2-5
TGTGCCAGCAGTTCGTCTCCAGGGACTAACTATGGCTACACCTTC	CASSSSPGTNYGYTF	15	TRBV27	.	.	TRBJ1-2
TGTGCCAGCAGCTTCCTCCTTTCACCCCTCCACTTT	CASSFLLSPLHF	12	TRBV7-2	.	.	TRBJ1-6
TGCGCCAGCAGCCAAGACTCGGGACTACCTACCTACGAGCAGTACTTC	CASSQDSGLPTYEQYF	16	TRBV4-3	TRBD2	.	TRBJ2-7
TGTGCCAGTAGTATAGTCCCGTATAGCAATCAGCCCCAGCATTTT	CASSIVPYSNQPQHF	15	TRBV19	.	.	TRBJ1-5
TGTGCCAGCAGACAGATGAACACTGAAGCTTTCTTT	CASRQMNTEAFF	12	TRBV27	.	.	TRBJ1-1
TGTGCCACCAGCGCCCGACAGGGGATACCGAACACTGAAGCTTTCTTT	CATSARQGIPNTEAFF	16	TRBV15	TRBD1	.	TRBJ1-1
TGTGCCAGCAGCCCACGCACAGGGAGCGTTTCTGGGGCCAACGTCCTGACTTTC	CASSPRTGSVSGANVLTF	18	TRBV5-4	.	.	TRBJ2-6
TGTGCCAGCAGCTCGTACAGGGCTAACTATGGCTACACCTTC	CASSSYRANYGYTF	14	TRBV7-2	.	.	TRBJ1-2
TGTGCCAGCAGCCCCAGGAAATACAATGAGCAGTTCTTC	CASSPRKYNEQFF	13	TRBV27	.	.	TRBJ2-1
TGCGCCAGCAGCTTGAGGGGGGGGGCAAACCACGAGCAGTACTTC	CASSLRGGANHEQYF	15	TRBV5-1	.	.	TRBJ2-7
TGCGCCAGCAGCCAAGAAGGGGGGGCCTCTGAAGCTTTCTTT	CASSQEGGASEAFF	14	TRBV4-1	.	few	TRBJ1-1
TGTGCCAGTAGTATGTCCCCAGGGACTAGCGAGCAGTACTTC	CASSMSPGTSEQYF	14	TRBV19	TRBD2	.	TRBJ2-7
TGCGCCAGCAGCCAAAATCAGGGGGGTAATCAGCCCCAGCATTTT	CASSQNQGGNQPQHF	15	TRBV4-1	TRBD1	.	TRBJ1-5
TGTGCCAGCAGCTTATATGGGACTAGCGGTACGGAGCAGTTCTTC	CASSLYGTSGTEQFF	15	TRBV7-2	TRBD2	.	TRBJ2-1
TGTGCCAGCAGGGCTGAGGCCGGGACTAGCGGTTCTAGCACAGATACGCAGTATTTT	CASRAEAGTSGSSTDTQYF	19	TRBV5-5	TRBD2	few	TRBJ2-3
TGTGCCAGTAGTACACAGGTTGGCAACGAGCAGTACTTC	CASSTQVGNEQYF	13	TRBV19	.	.	TRBJ2-7
TGTGCCAGCAGCTTAGGGCGGGGCGAGCAGTACTTC	CASSLGRGEQYF	12	TRBV7-2	.	.	TRBJ2-7